The subject of this entry is one T cell receptor beta chain. Indicated time point: pre-sensitization, week 0. Treatment noted: therapeutic diphenylcyclopropenone sensitization with weekly scalp DPC. V lost 5 bases and J lost 10; bases outside the gene matches: 10. Germline V CDR1 and CDR2: SEHNR, FQNEAQ (reference sequence). The CDR3 has 15 residues. The source of the sample is a study of human T cells and chemical hapten exposure. Background on the study: On the upper back, patch tests were applied with 0.01% DPC and read at 6 days.

A single record per CDR3 protein comes from TCRdb applying MiXCR to the RACE reads. The sample carries more than 55,000 distinct CDR3 sequences, about 11% recorded once. The source is a middle-aged woman with alopecia areata. Some clones in this sample may be carry-over from other donors' samples. The chain joins TRBV7-9 to TRBJ1-4, with 10 bases lining up with TRBD1. Material: whole blood, obtained in connection with sensitization to the hapten diphenylcyclopropenone (DPC). This chain's CDR3 is CASSGRTGGSGKLFF. In nucleotides, the CDR3 is TGTGCCAGCAGCGGCCGGACAGGGGGGAGCGGAAAACTGTTTTTT.